This T cell receptor beta chain derives from a study of sequential checkpoint blockade in melanoma. The wider study: Randomization was 1:1 between first-line nivolumab→ipilimumab and ipilimumab→nivolumab.

Treatment here: randomized to nivolumab then ipilimumab (arm A) or the reverse (arm B). PBMC sorting kept live CD3+CD8+ cells without CD19 or CD56. Profiled with immunoSEQ multiplex PCR; TCRdb holds only in-frame clones, not every one. The table lists over 20,000 clones, approximately 71% of them singletons. CDR3 size: 11 residues. Trimming stripped 0 bases from V and 11 bases from J, with 8 bases between. Looked up from germline, CDR1 is SGHRS and CDR2 is YFSETQ. The count of this clone is one. This TCR derives from a human donor with melanoma. The sequenced sample was CD8+ T cells sorted from blood (inferred from file names), obtained from a patient given nivolumab and ipilimumab in sequence. The genes are TRBV5-1 and TRBJ1-1, with D perhaps matching TRBD1 (5 bases). CDR3 nucleotides: TGCGCCAGCAGCTTGGCAGGGCTGGCTTTCTTT. Translation: CASSLAGLAFF.